One sample yielded the 8 T cell receptor beta chains listed below, sequenced in a study of OX40 agonist ivuxolimab in advanced cancers. Library preparation used the immunoSEQ multiplex PCR assay. TCRdb took this table from immuneACCESS and kept in-frame rearrangements with V and J called. Such tables lack part of the clones; where checked against another copy, unresolved V genes explain under half of the gap, and the rest is unexplained. The sample includes 65,000 to 95,000 clones, with 75% to 95% observed a single time. The ten biggest clones cover around 7% of the sample. The sequenced sample was CD4+ or CD8+ T cells sorted from blood, obtained in a trial of the OX40 agonist ivuxolimab. Every receptor here comes from an adult with an advanced solid tumor such as melanoma, head and neck, liver or kidney cancer.

The gene calls are TRBV28 and TRBJ1-1; D is undetermined. Germline loops: CDR1 MDHEN, CDR2 SYDVKM. CDR3 size: 13 residues. V gave up 9 bases and J gave up 2 bases, with 13 bases separating them. The CDR3 nucleotides are TGTGCCAGTCGTAATTCGGGTAACACTGAAGCTTTCTTT. Residues: CASRNSGNTEAFF.

DNA for the CDR3: TGTGCCAGCAGCAGAAGGGATCTAGCGGGAGACCCCTCCTACAATGAGCAGTTCTTC. Amino acids: CASSRRDLAGDPSYNEQFF. This sequence joins TRBV13 and TRBJ2-1; 10 positions match TRBD2. Looked up from germline, CDR1 is PRHDT and CDR2 is FYEKMQ (reference sequence). V gave up 5 bases and J gave up 0 bases; unmatched junction bases: 13. This CDR3 spans 19 amino acids.

The chain carries TRBV14 and TRBJ2-5; 14 bases fit TRBD2. The J segment lost 5 bases and the V segment lost 4 bases, leaving 3 bases of the junction unmatched. CDR1 is SGHDN, CDR2 FVKESK, per germline. The CDR3 runs 15 residues. This CDR3 is CASSRGLAGAETQYF. The CDR3 DNA reads TGTGCCAGCAGCCGGGGACTAGCGGGAGCGGAGACCCAGTACTTC.

The gene calls are TRBV11-2 and TRBJ2-5; 11 positions agree with TRBD1. Trimming at V came to 5 bases and at J to 5 bases, leaving 7 bases not matched to a gene. Germline lookup yields CDR1 SGHAT and CDR2 FQNNGV. This CDR3 spans 15 amino acids. The CDR3 region is CASSPRTGGAETQYF. The CDR3 region has the DNA TGTGCCAGCAGCCCCAGGACAGGGGGCGCGGAGACCCAGTACTTC.

The chain recombines TRBV18 with TRBJ1-1; the D gene is possibly TRBD1 (6 bases). Trimming cost V 3 bases and J 4 bases, with 12 bases left between them. The CDR3 spans 14 residues. CDR1 and CDR2 (germline): KGHSH, LQKENI. CDR3 in amino acids: CASSPQGSPTEAFF. In DNA form, the CDR3 reads TGTGCCAGCTCACCTCAGGGGTCTCCCACTGAAGCTTTCTTT.

This sequence joins TRBV11-3 and TRBJ2-2; D gene uncertain. The length of the CDR3 is 18 residues. From germline, CDR1 is SGHNT and CDR2 YENEEA. Trimming pared 6 bases from V and 7 bases from J, leaving 27 bases between. The CDR3 DNA is TGTGCCAGCAGTGATAATCATAGTCGGAAACGGTTGGGCGGGGAGCTGTTTTTT. It encodes CASSDNHSRKRLGGELFF.

The rearrangement uses TRBV27 and TRBJ1-3, with D perhaps TRBD1 (5 bases). Germline CDR1 reads MNHEY; CDR2 reads SMNVEV (reference sequence). The CDR3 consists of 16 residues. Trimming removed 1 base from V and 3 bases from J, with 13 bases in between. The CDR3 loop is CASSLWGPGSGNTIYF. CDR3 in DNA: TGTGCCAGCAGTTTATGGGGCCCTGGGAGTGGAAACACCATATATTTT.

This clone has more than one count but fewer than ten. The chain recombines TRBV20-1 with TRBJ1-1; maybe TRBD1 (6 bases). This CDR3 contains 11 residues. CDR1 and CDR2 from the germline V gene are DFQATT and SNEGSKA (reference sequence). V dropped 5 bases and J dropped 6 bases, with 10 bases sitting between them. CDR3 in DNA: TGCAGTGCTGGACAGACCTCTGAAGCTTTCTTT. Protein sequence: CSAGQTSEAFF.